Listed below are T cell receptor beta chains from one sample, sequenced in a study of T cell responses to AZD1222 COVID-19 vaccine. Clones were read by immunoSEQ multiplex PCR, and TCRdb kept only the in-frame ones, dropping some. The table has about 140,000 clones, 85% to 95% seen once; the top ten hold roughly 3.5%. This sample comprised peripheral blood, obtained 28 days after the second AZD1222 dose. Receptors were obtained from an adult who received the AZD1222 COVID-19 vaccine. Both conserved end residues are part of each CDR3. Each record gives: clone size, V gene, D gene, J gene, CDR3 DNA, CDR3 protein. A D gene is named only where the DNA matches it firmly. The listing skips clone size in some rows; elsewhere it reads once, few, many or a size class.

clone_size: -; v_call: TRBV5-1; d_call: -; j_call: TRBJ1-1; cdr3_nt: TGCGCCAGCAGCTTGGAGTCGACCTTGAACACTGAAGCTTTCTTT; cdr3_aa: CASSLESTLNTEAFF
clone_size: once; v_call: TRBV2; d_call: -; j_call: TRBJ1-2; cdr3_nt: TGTGCCAGCAGTGATTATAGGGAGAATGGCTACACCTTC; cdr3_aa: CASSDYRENGYTF
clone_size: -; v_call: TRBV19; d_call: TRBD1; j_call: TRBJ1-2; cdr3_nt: TGTGCCAGTAGTCTCCAGACAGGGATTACCACTAACTATGGCTACACCTTC; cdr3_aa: CASSLQTGITTNYGYTF
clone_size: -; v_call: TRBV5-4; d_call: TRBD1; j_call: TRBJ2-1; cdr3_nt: TGTGCCAGCAGCTTGGGCCTACAGGGGACGAATGAGCAGTTCTTC; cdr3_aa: CASSLGLQGTNEQFF
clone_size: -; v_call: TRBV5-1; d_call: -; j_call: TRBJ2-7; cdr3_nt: TGCGCCAGCAGCTTTGCCAGCGCTACAAGCTCCTACGAGCAGTACTTC; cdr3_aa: CASSFASATSSYEQYF
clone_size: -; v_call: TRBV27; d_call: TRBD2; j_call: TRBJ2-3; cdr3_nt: TGTGCCAGCAGTTTCCTAGCGGGAGCGGAAGATACGCAGTATTTT; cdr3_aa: CASSFLAGAEDTQYF
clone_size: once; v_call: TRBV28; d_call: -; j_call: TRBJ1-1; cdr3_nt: TGTGCCAGCAGTTCCCGAGGAAGGACAGAGTTT; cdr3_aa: CASSSRGRTEF
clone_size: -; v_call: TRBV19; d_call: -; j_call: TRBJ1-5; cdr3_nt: TGTGCCAGTAGTATAGAGGGCCCTCAGCCCCAGCATTTT; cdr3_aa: CASSIEGPQPQHF
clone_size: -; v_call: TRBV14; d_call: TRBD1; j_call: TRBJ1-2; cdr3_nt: TGTGCCAGCAGCCAAGACAGGGGGCAGGTCTATGGCTACACCTTC; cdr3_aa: CASSQDRGQVYGYTF
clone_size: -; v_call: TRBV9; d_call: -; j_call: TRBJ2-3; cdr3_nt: TGTGCCAGCAGCGTAGAGCGTGCAGATACGCAGTATTTT; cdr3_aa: CASSVERADTQYF
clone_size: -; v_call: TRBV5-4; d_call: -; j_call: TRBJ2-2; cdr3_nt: TGTGCCAGCTTCCCAGGGGGGTACACCGACACCGGGGAGCTGTTTTTT; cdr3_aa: CASFPGGYTDTGELFF
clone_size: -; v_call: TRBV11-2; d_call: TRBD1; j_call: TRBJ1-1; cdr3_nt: TGTGCCAGCAGCCCACAGGGGGTCACTGAAGCTTTCTTT; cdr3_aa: CASSPQGVTEAFF
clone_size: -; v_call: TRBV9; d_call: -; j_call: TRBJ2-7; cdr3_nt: TGTGCCAGCAGCGTAGCTACAGGACCTGCCTACGAGCAGTACTTC; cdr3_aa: CASSVATGPAYEQYF
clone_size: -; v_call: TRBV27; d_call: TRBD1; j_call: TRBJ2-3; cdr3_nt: TGTGCCAGCAGTACTTCCGCTGGGGACAGGGGTACAGATACGCAGTATTTT; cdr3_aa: CASSTSAGDRGTDTQYF
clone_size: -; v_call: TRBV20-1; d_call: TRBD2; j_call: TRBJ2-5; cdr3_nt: TGCAGTGCTAGTAAGTGGGAGGGCCGACAAGAGACCCAGTACTTC; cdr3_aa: CSASKWEGRQETQYF
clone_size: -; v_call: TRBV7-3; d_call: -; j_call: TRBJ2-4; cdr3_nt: TGTGCCAGCAGCTTACGATCAGGACCAGGGGAAACCAAAAACATTCAGTACTTC; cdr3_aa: CASSLRSGPGETKNIQYF
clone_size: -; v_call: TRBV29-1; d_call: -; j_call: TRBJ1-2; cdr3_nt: TGCAGCGCCGACCTGCCAGGCGGTGGTGGCTACACCTTC; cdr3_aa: CSADLPGGGGYTF
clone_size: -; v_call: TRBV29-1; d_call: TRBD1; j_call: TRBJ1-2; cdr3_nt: TGCAGCGGAGGAGGGGGCGCGGGCTACACCTTC; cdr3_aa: CSGGGGAGYTF